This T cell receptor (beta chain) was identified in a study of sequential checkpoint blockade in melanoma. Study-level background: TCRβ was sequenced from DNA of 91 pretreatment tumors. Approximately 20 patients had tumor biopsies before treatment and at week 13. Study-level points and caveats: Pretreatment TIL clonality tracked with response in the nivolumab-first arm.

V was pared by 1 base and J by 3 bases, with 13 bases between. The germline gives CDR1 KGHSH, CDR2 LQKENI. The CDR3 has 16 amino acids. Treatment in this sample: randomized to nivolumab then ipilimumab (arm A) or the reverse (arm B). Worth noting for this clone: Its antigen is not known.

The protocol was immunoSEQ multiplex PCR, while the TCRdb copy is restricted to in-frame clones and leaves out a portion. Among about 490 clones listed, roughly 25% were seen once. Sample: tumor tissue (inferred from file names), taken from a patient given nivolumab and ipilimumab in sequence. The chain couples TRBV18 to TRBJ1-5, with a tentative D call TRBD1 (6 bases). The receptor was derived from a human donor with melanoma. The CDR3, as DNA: TGTGCCAGCTCACCACAACAGGGTCGGGACAATCAGCCCCAGCATTTT. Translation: CASSPQQGRDNQPQHF.